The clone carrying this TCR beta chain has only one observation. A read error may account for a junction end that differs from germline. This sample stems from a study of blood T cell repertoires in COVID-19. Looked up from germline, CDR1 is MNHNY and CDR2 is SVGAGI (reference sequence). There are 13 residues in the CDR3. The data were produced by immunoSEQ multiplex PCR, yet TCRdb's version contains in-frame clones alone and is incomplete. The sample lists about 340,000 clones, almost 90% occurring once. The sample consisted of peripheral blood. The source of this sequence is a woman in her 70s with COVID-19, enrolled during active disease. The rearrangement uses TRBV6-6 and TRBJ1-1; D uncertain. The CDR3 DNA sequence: TGTGCCAGCAATTACAGCCCGACTGCCGAAGCTTTCTTT. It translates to CASNYSPTAEAFF.